This T cell receptor (beta chain) was retrieved from a study of T cell changes during pregnancy in multiple sclerosis (dated 2019 in TCRdb). For the wider study: In women with multiple sclerosis, the researchers looked at how the T cell repertoire shifted as pregnancy progressed.

A remark on this clone: Its antigen is currently not known. It has no much larger one-base neighbor in the sample; base qualities were not kept.

Library construction relied on the immunoSEQ multiplex PCR assay. Imported from immuneACCESS, the table was reduced by TCRdb to in-frame sequences with V and J called. These copies leave out some clones; in studies compared against another copy, an unresolved V gene accounts for under half, and the cause of the remainder is not known. In all, the sample holds approximately 48,000 clones, and approximately 94% of those were seen once. The ten largest clones capture 0.5% to 0.7% of the sample. Spanning cysteine to phenylalanine, the CDR3 consists of 16 amino acids. Only the CDR3 portion is preserved as DNA: 48 bases, with reading frame beginning at the first base. Trimming at the junction amounts to 0 bases on V and 0 bases on J, and the germline ends lie 11 bases apart. Via the germline V gene, CDR1 is ENHRY and CDR2 SYGVKD.

The rearrangement combines TRBV10-3 with TRBJ1-2, and TRBD1 may be the D gene, going by 5 matching bases. This clonotype was sampled from a female donor with multiple sclerosis, enrolled in a pregnancy study. Sequenced here: CD4+ T cells from peripheral blood mononuclear cells, sampled in the second trimester of pregnancy. The CDR3 loop reads CAISESRQTSNYGYTF. The DNA is TGTGCCATCAGTGAGTCCCGACAGACTTCTAACTATGGCTACACCTTC.